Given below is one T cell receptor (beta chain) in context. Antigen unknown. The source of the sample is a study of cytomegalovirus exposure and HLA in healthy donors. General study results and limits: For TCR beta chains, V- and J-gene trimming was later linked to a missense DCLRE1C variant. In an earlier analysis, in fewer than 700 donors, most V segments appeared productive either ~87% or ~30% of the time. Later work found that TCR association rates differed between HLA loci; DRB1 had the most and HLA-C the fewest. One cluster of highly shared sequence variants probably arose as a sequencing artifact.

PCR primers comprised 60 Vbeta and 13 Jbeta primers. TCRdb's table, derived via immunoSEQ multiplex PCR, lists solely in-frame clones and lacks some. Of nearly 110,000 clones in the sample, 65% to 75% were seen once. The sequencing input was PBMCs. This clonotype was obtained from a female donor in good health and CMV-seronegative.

CDR3 in amino acids: CASSLFGAGEQYF. CDR3 DNA: TGTGCCAGCAGTTTATTTGGGGCAGGCGAGCAGTACTTC. The chain couples TRBV27 to TRBJ2-7; the D gene is possibly TRBD1 (5 bases). Trimming cost V 1 base and J 6 bases, with 10 bases left between them. CDR3 size: 13 residues. Germline CDR1 and CDR2: MNHEY and SMNVEV (reference sequence).